This TCR beta chain was recorded in a study of Ad26.COV2.S vaccination and SARS-CoV-2 variants. For the study at large: Donor had been placed in the Ad26.COV2.S arm of the COV1001 trial. Ad26.COV2.S was injected intramuscularly once or twice, 56 days apart.

As to treatment: some 20 received Ad26.COV2.S at low or high dose, single or two shots; roughly five received placebo; per-sample allocation not given. The samples were gathered on day 63 after the first injection of vaccine or placebo. Remarks on this clone: Its antigen is still unknown.

The germline V gene encodes CDR1 SGHKS and CDR2 YYEKEE (reference sequence). The CDR3 is 16 residues long. J was trimmed by 4 bases and V by 0 bases; bases with no gene match: 4. The study, taken as a whole, reports: Considerable breadth of spike-specific CD8+ and CD4+ T cell responses has reportedly been documented following vaccination.

TCRdb's copy holds only in-frame clones and misses some; the assay was immunoSEQ multiplex PCR. The data contain 440,000 or so clones, roughly 91% of them singletons. This receptor was obtained from a person between 18 and 65 years old who received the Ad26.COV2.S COVID-19 vaccine or a placebo. The sample was peripheral blood, taken in a trial of Ad26.COV2.S vaccine versus placebo. The gene calls are TRBV5-5 and TRBJ2-6; TRBD2 matches 7 bases. CDR3 region: CASSLAGRFGANVLTF. The CDR3 nucleotides read TGTGCCAGCAGCTTGGCCGGGAGGTTCGGGGCCAACGTCCTGACTTTC.